These 2 T cell receptor beta chains share one sample of origin, sequenced in a study of technical replicates of blood from a handful of donors. Clones were sequenced by immunoSEQ multiplex PCR, and TCRdb holds only the in-frame ones, with some missing. The profile shows 55,000 to 75,000 clones, approximately 94% of them singletons. Sequencing was performed on PBMCs. The source of these receptors is a human donor in good health. Some clones in this sample may be carry-over from other donors' samples.

The CDR3 DNA reads as TGTGCCAGCAGCGTAAATCCTTCCGGAAACACCATATATTTT. This encodes CASSVNPSGNTIYF. This rearrangement joins TRBV9 to TRBJ1-3, with D hard to call. V was pared by 1 base and J by 4 bases, with 9 bases between. Germline V gene sequence: CDR1 SGDLS, CDR2 YYNGEE. This CDR3 is 14 amino acids long.

The chain joins TRBV18 to TRBJ2-1, with D maybe TRBD1 (6 bases). CDR1 and CDR2 from the germline V gene are KGHSH and LQKENI. V lost 2 bases and J 10 bases, leaving 15 bases between the germline ends. This CDR3 region has 14 residues. This CDR3 reads CASSPIGTTREQFF. The CDR3 bases are TGTGCCAGCTCACCAATTGGGACAACTCGAGAGCAGTTCTTC. The complete variable domain, with remaining parts taken from reference TRBV18 and TRBJ2-1, reads NAGVMQNPRHLVRRRGQEARLRCSPMKGHSHVYWYRQLPEEGLKFMVYLQKENIIDESGMPKERFSAEFPKEGPSILRIQQVVRGDSAAYFCASSPIGTTREQFFGPGTRLTVL.